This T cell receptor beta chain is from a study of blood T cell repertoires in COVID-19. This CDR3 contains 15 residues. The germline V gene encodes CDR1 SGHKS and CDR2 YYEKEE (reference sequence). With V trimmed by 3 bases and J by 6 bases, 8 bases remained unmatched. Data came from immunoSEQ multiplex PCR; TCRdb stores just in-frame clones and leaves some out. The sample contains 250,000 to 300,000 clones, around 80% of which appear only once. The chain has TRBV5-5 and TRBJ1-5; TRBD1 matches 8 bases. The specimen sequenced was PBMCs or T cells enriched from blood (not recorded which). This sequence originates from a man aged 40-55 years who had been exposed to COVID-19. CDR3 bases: TGTGCCAGCAGCTCGCAGGGGGCAGTTAGTCAGCCCCAGCATTTT. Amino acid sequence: CASSSQGAVSQPQHF.